The 10 T cell receptor beta chains below come from one sample, sequenced in a study of T cell responses to AZD1222 COVID-19 vaccine. Data came from immunoSEQ multiplex PCR; TCRdb stores just in-frame clones and leaves some out. The data show tens of thousands of clones, 83% seen once. Sequenced material: peripheral blood, taken 28 days after the second AZD1222 dose. The receptor set was obtained from an adult who received the AZD1222 COVID-19 vaccine.

This chain connects TRBV9 to TRBJ2-3, with TRBD2 identical over 7 bases. The CDR3 has 15 residues. J was trimmed by 4 bases and V by 4 bases; bases with no gene match: 9. Germline CDR1 reads SGDLS; CDR2 reads YYNGEE. The CDR3 nucleotides are TGTGCCAGCAGCTCTTGGGGGGGTCATTCAGATACGCAGTATTTT. Translating it yields CASSSWGGHSDTQYF.

The gene calls are TRBV7-2 and TRBJ1-6; D gene ambiguous. CDR3 size: 16 residues. Germline values: CDR1 SGHTA, CDR2 FQGNSA. Trimming took 1 base from V and 7 from J, leaving 14 bases between them. CDR3 region: CASSLVSGLTNSPLHF. The CDR3 DNA reads TGTGCCAGCAGCTTAGTCAGCGGCCTAACCAATTCACCCCTCCACTTT. The full variable domain, rest sourced from reference TRBV7-2 and TRBJ1-6, is GAGVSQSPSNKVTEKGKDVELRCDPISGHTALYWYRQSLGQGLEFLIYFQGNSAPDKSGLPSDRFSAERTGGSVSTLTIQRTQQEDSAVYLCASSLVSGLTNSPLHFGNGTRLTVT.

V gene TRBV5-1 combines with J gene TRBJ2-7; 11 positions agree with TRBD1. With V trimmed by 0 bases and J by 4 bases, 3 bases remained unmatched. This CDR3 has 15 amino acids. The germline V gene encodes CDR1 SGHRS and CDR2 YFSETQ. The CDR3 region has the DNA TGCGCCAGCAGCTTGGGGACAGGGGGCGCATACGAGCAGTACTTC. It encodes CASSLGTGGAYEQYF.

The CDR3 reads CASRMGPTRAEAFF. CDR3 DNA: TGTGCCAGCAGGATGGGACCAACGAGGGCTGAAGCTTTCTTT. The genes are TRBV11-2 and TRBJ1-1; tentative D call: TRBD1 (5 bases). The germline V gene encodes CDR1 SGHAT and CDR2 FQNNGV. This CDR3 comprises 14 residues. The ends were cut back, 6 bases at V and 6 bases at J, with 17 bases in the middle.

This clone was recorded once. CDR3 sequence reads: CASSQIFPPGGGINQPQHF. The CDR3 DNA is TGCGCCAGCAGCCAAATCTTCCCGCCCGGGGGGGGCATCAATCAGCCCCAGCATTTT. The chain combines TRBV4-1 with TRBJ1-5; maybe TRBD1 (6 bases). Per the germline V gene, CDR1 is MGHRA and CDR2 is YSYEKL. The CDR3 runs to 19 residues. Trimming removed 2 bases at V and 3 bases at J, with 23 bases between.

This rearrangement joins TRBV12-5 to TRBJ1-5; D not certain. The CDR3 has 19 residues. The V and J ends lost 5 bases and 6 bases respectively, with 29 bases between them. Germline V gene lookup returns CDR1 LGHNT and CDR2 FRNRAP. In DNA, the CDR3 is TGTGCTAGTGGTCCCCCCACCGGGAGTACGTCTATAGTTAGTCAGCCCCAGCATTTT. This codes for CASGPPTGSTSIVSQPQHF.

V usage is TRBV25-1 and J usage is TRBJ2-2, with TRBD1 as a possible D gene (5 bases). The germline V gene has CDR1 MGHDK and CDR2 SYGVNS. The CDR3 has 14 amino acids. With 4 bases removed from V and 3 bases from J, the gap between germline ends came to 9 bases. CDR3 coding DNA: TGTGCCAGCAGTGCCCCCAGGGACACCGGGGAGCTGTTTTTT. It is translated as CASSAPRDTGELFF.

The chain carries TRBV2 and TRBJ1-5; unclear D gene. This CDR3 is 12 amino acids long. Germline CDR1 is SNHLY and CDR2 is FYNNEI. Between the trimmed V and J ends, which lost 3 bases and 7 bases, there was a span of 7 bases. CDR3 in amino acids: CASSEEIQPQHF. DNA of the CDR3: TGTGCCAGCAGTGAGGAAATACAGCCCCAGCATTTT. Full variable domain (remainder filled in from reference TRBV2 and TRBJ1-5): EPEVTQTPSHQVTQMGQEVILRCVPISNHLYFYWYRQILGQKVEFLVSFYNNEISEKSEIFDDQFSVERPDGSNFTLKIRSTKLEDSAMYFCASSEEIQPQHFGDGTRLSIL.

The chain links TRBV4-2 to TRBJ2-7; 9 nucleotides match TRBD2. The CDR3 consists of 18 residues. CDR1 is LGHNA, CDR2 YNFKEQ, per germline. The ends lost 1 base at V and 7 bases at J; junction bases unmatched: 17. This CDR3 reads CASSQGGSGRKVFVEQYF. The CDR3 DNA follows: TGTGCCAGCAGCCAAGGGGGTAGCGGGAGAAAAGTCTTCGTTGAGCAGTACTTC.

The V call is TRBV18, the J call TRBJ1-1, with D possibly TRBD1 on 5 matching bases. Trimming removed 4 bases from V and 6 bases from J, with 15 bases in between. CDR3 length equals 14 residues. The V gene's germline CDR1 is KGHSH and CDR2 LQKENI. The CDR3 protein is CASSRDSRGAEAFF. As DNA, the CDR3 is TGTGCCAGCTCACGGGACTCAAGAGGGGCTGAAGCTTTCTTT.